This T cell receptor (beta chain) was obtained from a study of T cell clonotyping in hematopoietic cell transplantation (dated by TCRdb to about 2021). In terms of the full investigation: Pretransplant recipient samples were obtained after cytoreduction. Patients were recruited between September 2015 and January 2017 and followed until September 2020 or death. The study collected approximately 130 blood samples from approximately 32 consecutive transplant recipients and their related donors. Overall study results and their limits: The sample size was limited and the cells went unsorted, which meant the CD4 and CD8 repertoire contributions could not be told apart. Donor and pretransplant recipient Inverse Simpson Index values predicted broader posttransplant TCR repertoire diversity. After transplant, TCR diversity in recipients dropped, and pathologically expanded clonotypes increased progressively from day 30 to day 180. Recipient repertoires showed only a small fraction of overlap with donor repertoires, and over 97% appeared de novo at the given depth.

In the case of this clone: Its antigen target is currently unknown. No clone much larger than this one lies a single base away; base qualities are absent.

TCR beta CDR3 regions were amplified from genomic DNA with the immunoSEQ assay, a bias-controlled multiplex PCR using V- and J-specific primers. A proprietary barcode and Illumina adapter sequences were added to the CDR3 amplicons in a second PCR step. An Illumina MiSeq instrument was used for sequencing of the CDR3 libraries. In the paper's pipeline: Export and quality control were handled in immunoSEQ Analyzer 3.0, while downstream analyses relied on R Bioconductor and Immunarch. Only productive rearrangements in the normalized downsampled data set were used to calculate repertoire metrics. Pathologically expanded clonotypes were defined as those larger than 5 templates in the normalized cohort. The Inverse Simpson Index was used to measure repertoire diversity. The non-normalized data set was used for CMV-specificity analyses so that all clonotypes could be captured. TCRdb holds this immuneACCESS table with in-frame rearrangements only. Some clones are missing; in checked studies, unresolved V genes explain under half, and the rest has no known cause. That table gives V, J and clone size, and the DNA gave D and trimming. The sample has 25,000 to 30,000 clones on record, approximately 94% of them singletons. Clones ranked in the top ten supply approximately 2% of the sample.

Read against the paper, the sample's time point label means: recipient sample about 28 days before transplant, after cytoreduction. Recipient blood was collected about 28 days before transplant and at days 30, 100 and 180 after transplant. Using Nuclei Lysis Solution, genomic DNA was extracted from unfractionated peripheral blood mononuclear cells that were either fresh or cryopreserved. Trimming leaves V shorter by 3 bases and J shorter by 1 base, with the junction holding 11 bases beyond the gene matches. The germline V gene provides CDR1 SGHRS and CDR2 YFSETQ. The cysteine opens and the phenylalanine closes a CDR3 of 17 amino acids. Just the 51-base CDR3 DNA is kept, in frame starting at base 1.

The chain joins TRBV5-1 to TRBJ2-5; 8 of the junction bases match TRBD1. The source is a man aged 45 to 65 with acute myeloid leukemia. Some clones in this sample may be carry-over from other donors' samples. The source material was peripheral blood mononuclear cells, sampled before stem cell transplant. CDR3 reads: CASSSRTGTGAQETQYF. The base sequence is TGCGCCAGCAGCTCCAGGACTGGGACAGGCGCCCAAGAGACCCAGTACTTC.